What follows are 24 T cell receptor beta chains derived from one specimen sequenced in a study of blood T cell repertoires in COVID-19. Libraries were prepared by immunoSEQ multiplex PCR; TCRdb keeps only in-frame clonotypes and omits some of them. Among 250,000 to 350,000 clones listed, less than 85% were seen once. Sequenced material: PBMCs or T cells enriched from blood (not recorded which). The receptors were sampled from a woman between 50 and 59 years old who had recovered from COVID-19.

The chain carries TRBV23-1 and TRBJ1-6; D remains unclear. TRBV23-1 is flagged as an ORF with uncertain function. V dropped 6 bases and J dropped 9 bases, with 6 bases sitting between them. This CDR3 is 11 amino acids long. In DNA form, the CDR3 reads TGCGCCAGCAGCCCTCTTTCACCCCTCCACTTT. This translates into CASSPLSPLHF.

This chain connects TRBV19 to TRBJ2-1; tentatively, D is TRBD2 (5 bases). This CDR3 comprises 14 residues. V gave up 3 bases and J gave up 0 bases, with 6 bases separating them. Per germline, CDR1 LNHDA and CDR2 SQIVND (reference sequence). CDR3 sequence: CASSMGSSYNEQFF. The CDR3 DNA sequence: TGTGCCAGTAGTATGGGGAGCTCCTACAATGAGCAGTTCTTC.

The V gene is TRBV27, the J gene TRBJ2-6; 11 bases line up with TRBD1. Germline assignment: CDR1 MNHEY and CDR2 SMNVEV (reference sequence). The CDR3 spans 18 residues. The trim removed 8 bases at V and 0 bases at J, leaving 9 bases unmatched. The CDR3 sequence: CASGILGQGVSGANVLTF. The CDR3 nucleotides read TGTGCCAGCGGGATCTTGGGACAGGGGGTCTCTGGGGCCAACGTCCTGACTTTC. The full variable domain, with the rest looked up from reference TRBV27 and TRBJ2-6, is EAQVTQNPRYLITVTGKKLTVTCSQNMNHEYMSWYRQDPGLGLRQIYYSMNVEVTDKGDVPEGYKVSRKEKRNFPLILESPSPNQTSLYFCASGILGQGVSGANVLTFGAGSRLTVL.

This chain joins TRBV5-1 and TRBJ1-4; D remains ambiguous. The CDR3 spans 14 residues. Germline CDR1 SGHRS, CDR2 YFSETQ. Trimming removed 0 bases from V and 6 bases from J, with 9 bases in between. The CDR3 DNA reads as TGCGCCAGCAGCTTGGGAGGGCGCGATGAAAAACTGTTTTTT. Translating it yields CASSLGGRDEKLFF.

The DNA of the CDR3 is TGTGCCAGTAGTATAGGTTGGGTCGGACAGGTCAATCAGCCCCAGCATTTT. As protein: CASSIGWVGQVNQPQHF. The chain combines TRBV19 with TRBJ1-5; 7 positions match TRBD1. From germline, CDR1 is LNHDA and CDR2 SQIVND (reference sequence). The CDR3 has 17 amino acids. Trimming took 1 base from V and 3 from J; bases not matched to a gene: 9.

The chain links TRBV3-1 (or the pseudogene TRBV3-2) to TRBJ2-7; the D gene is possibly TRBD1 (5 bases). The CDR3 is 14 residues long. V gave up 3 bases and J gave up 0 bases, with 9 bases separating them. Germline V gene lookup returns CDR1 LGHDT and CDR2 YNNKEL (reference sequence). As DNA, the CDR3 is TGTGCCAGCAGCCAGCCCAGGGTCTCCTACGAGCAGTACTTC. It encodes CASSQPRVSYEQYF.

This rearrangement joins TRBV7-6 to TRBJ2-5; a weak D match, TRBD2 (6 bases). This CDR3 spans 15 amino acids. The V gene's germline CDR1 is SGHVS and CDR2 FNYEAQ. Trimming pared 5 bases from V and 4 bases from J, leaving 17 bases between. The CDR3 nucleotides read TGTGCCAGCAGCCTCCCGCGAAGGAGGGGAGAGACCCAGTACTTC. Translated: CASSLPRRRGETQYF.

This clone came up once. The CDR3 sequence: CAWRRGSHNSPLHF. The CDR3 region has the DNA TGTGCCTGGAGGAGGGGGTCCCATAATTCACCCCTCCACTTT. This rearrangement joins TRBV30 to TRBJ1-6; possibly TRBD1 for D (6 bases). Between the trimmed V and J ends, which lost 3 bases and 5 bases, there was a span of 11 bases. This CDR3 has 14 residues. CDR1 is GTSNPN and CDR2 is SVGIG in the germline V gene (reference sequence).

The V and J genes are TRBV11-3 and TRBJ2-5; 7 bases align to TRBD2. The CDR3 consists of 13 residues. Germline assignment: CDR1 SGHNT and CDR2 YENEEA. V trimming: 1 base; J trimming: 7 bases; junction bases outside the gene matches: 3. The CDR3 region is CASSLGEGRTQYF. The CDR3 DNA sequence: TGTGCCAGCAGCTTAGGGGAGGGGAGGACCCAGTACTTC.

The V call is TRBV18, the J call TRBJ1-1; D unresolved. With 3 bases removed from V and 3 bases from J, the gap between germline ends came to 8 bases. Germline-derived CDR1 and CDR2 are KGHSH and LQKENI. This CDR3 has 13 residues. The CDR3 here is CASSPGRYTEAFF. CDR3 sequence (DNA): TGTGCCAGCTCACCCGGTCGGTACACTGAAGCTTTCTTT.

This sequence joins TRBV3-1 (or the pseudogene TRBV3-2) and TRBJ2-2; 8 nucleotides match TRBD1. CDR3 length: 19 amino acids. J was trimmed by 4 bases and V by 3 bases; bases with no gene match: 16. Germline CDR1 reads LGHDT; CDR2 reads YNNKEL (reference sequence). The CDR3 DNA reads TGTGCCAGCAGCCAGACCTTTGGACAGGGTTTGGTTTCCACCGGGGAGCTGTTTTTT. Protein: CASSQTFGQGLVSTGELFF.

This clone was observed a handful of times. The chain joins TRBV6-5 to TRBJ2-7, with D possibly matching TRBD1 (5 bases). The CDR3 spans 14 residues. V was shortened by 2 bases and J by 2 bases, with 10 bases between the two germline ends. Germline-derived CDR1 and CDR2 are MNHEY and SVGAGI. The CDR3 bases are TGTGCCAGCAGTTACACAGGCCTAACCTACGAGCAGTACTTC. Translating it yields CASSYTGLTYEQYF.

The gene calls are TRBV6-2 or TRBV6-3 and TRBJ1-2; D is undetermined. The V and J ends lost 2 bases and 1 base respectively, with 14 bases between them. This CDR3 is built from 16 residues. Germline loops: CDR1 MNHEY, CDR2 SVGEGT. CDR3 bases: TGTGCCAGCAGTTACCGATATGGGCTTTATAACTATGGCTACACCTTC. Translation gives CASSYRYGLYNYGYTF.

The chain uses TRBV2 and TRBJ1-1, with 9 positions matching TRBD1. The V and J ends lost 4 bases and 4 bases, in that order; junction bases with no gene match: 4. The CDR3 runs to 14 residues. Germline V gene lookup returns CDR1 SNHLY and CDR2 FYNNEI. The CDR3 coding sequence is TGTGCCAGCAGTGCAGAGACAGGGGGCACTGAAGCTTTCTTT. Translated: CASSAETGGTEAFF.

J is TRBJ1-2 and V is TRBV29-1; a weak D match, TRBD1 (6 bases). V was shortened by 5 bases and J by 8 bases, with 15 bases between the two germline ends. The CDR3 spans 12 residues. The germline CDR1 and CDR2 sequences are SQVTM and ANQGSEA. Written as DNA, the CDR3 is TGCAGCGTTTCAGTACAGGGCGGAGGCTACACCTTC. It codes for CSVSVQGGGYTF.

J is TRBJ1-1 and V is TRBV6-5; 7 bases are a match to TRBD1. The CDR3 spans 14 residues. V trimming: 7 bases; J trimming: 3 bases; junction bases outside the gene matches: 8. The germline V gene encodes CDR1 MNHEY and CDR2 SVGAGI. The CDR3 DNA reads TGTGCCAGCACCCAGGGGGTGGCTGACACTGAAGCTTTCTTT. Its protein product is CASTQGVADTEAFF.

The rearrangement uses TRBV7-6 and TRBJ1-6, with 7 bases identical to TRBD1. In germline, CDR1 is SGHVS, CDR2 FNYEAQ. After removal of 8 bases from V and 0 bases from J, the junction contained 4 bases not matched to a gene. This CDR3 region has 15 residues. CDR3 residues: CASGTGDSYNSPLHF. CDR3 coding DNA: TGTGCCAGCGGTACAGGGGACTCCTATAATTCACCCCTCCACTTT.

As DNA, the CDR3 is TGTGCCAGCAGCGTAACCAGCGGGGCAGATACGCAGTATTTT. Its protein is CASSVTSGADTQYF. This sequence joins TRBV9 and TRBJ2-3; 7 bases are a match to TRBD2. The length of the CDR3 is 14 residues. The V gene's germline CDR1 is SGDLS and CDR2 YYNGEE. J gave up 4 bases and V 1 base, and 3 bases lay outside the gene matches. Based on the CDR3 plus reference TRBV9 and TRBJ2-3, the full variable domain is DSGVTQTPKHLITATGQRVTLRCSPRSGDLSVYWYQQSLDQGLQFLIQYYNGEERAKGNILERFSAQQFPDLHSELNLSSLELGDSALYFCASSVTSGADTQYFGPGTRLTVL.

The V gene is TRBV28, the J gene TRBJ1-2, with unresolved D. The CDR3 loop spans 11 amino acids. The ends were cut back, 8 bases at V and 4 bases at J, with 8 bases in the middle. The germline V gene has CDR1 MDHEN and CDR2 SYDVKM. The CDR3 sequence is CASSTRYGYTF. CDR3 in DNA: TGTGCCAGCTCTACTCGCTATGGCTACACCTTC.

The V call is TRBV18, the J call TRBJ2-6, with 9 bases fitting TRBD1. From germline, CDR1 is KGHSH and CDR2 LQKENI. This CDR3 spans 19 amino acids. Germline trimming cut 1 base from V and 1 base from J; bases unmatched to any gene: 8. DNA for the CDR3: TGTGCCAGCTCACCACGTGAACAGGGGGCTGGTTCTGGGGCCAACGTCCTGACTTTC. Translation gives CASSPREQGAGSGANVLTF.

The rearrangement uses TRBV4-1 and TRBJ1-5; D is perhaps TRBD1 (6 bases). The CDR3 consists of 16 residues. In germline, CDR1 is MGHRA, CDR2 YSYEKL. Between the trimmed V and J ends, which lost 4 bases and 0 bases, there was a span of 13 bases. CDR3 sequence (DNA): TGCGCCAGCAGCCGAGAGACAGGTGATAGCAATCAGCCCCAGCATTTT. Translation gives CASSRETGDSNQPQHF.

This clone was seen only a few times. This chain uses TRBV19 with TRBJ1-1; 9 bases fit TRBD1. The CDR3 totals 15 residues. V lost 2 bases, J lost 5 bases, and 6 bases stayed unmatched. Germline values: CDR1 LNHDA, CDR2 SQIVND (reference sequence). CDR3 nucleotides: TGTGCCAGTAGTATAAACCCCGACAGGGGGACTGAAGCTTTCTTT. Amino acid sequence: CASSINPDRGTEAFF.

V gene TRBV5-1 combines with J gene TRBJ1-1, with TRBD1 matching 7 bases. Germline V gene sequence: CDR1 SGHRS, CDR2 YFSETQ. After removal of 4 bases from V and 1 base from J, the junction contained 7 bases not matched to a gene. The CDR3 is 15 amino acids. As DNA, the CDR3 is TGCGCCAGCAGCATGCAGGGACAGCCGAACACTGAAGCTTTCTTT. It yields the protein CASSMQGQPNTEAFF.

This chain uses TRBV28 with TRBJ1-2, with a tentative D call TRBD1 (5 bases). Germline V gives CDR1 MDHEN, CDR2 SYDVKM. With 1 base removed from V and 1 base from J, the gap between germline ends came to 10 bases. CDR3 length: 15 amino acids. The CDR3 DNA reads TGTGCCAGCAGTTTATACCAGGGCCATAACTATGGCTACACCTTC. Translation gives CASSLYQGHNYGYTF.